A single sample gave rise to the 11 T cell receptor beta chains below, sequenced in a study of Ad26.COV2.S vaccination and SARS-CoV-2 variants. Repertoires were generated with immunoSEQ multiplex PCR, while TCRdb's copy carries only in-frame clones and drops some. The sample shows fewer than 150,000 clones, 86% of them seen only once. The sample in question was peripheral blood, obtained after recovery from COVID-19. The receptor set was obtained from a human donor who had recovered from COVID-19.

The rearrangement links TRBV4-1 to TRBJ1-3; D unresolved. The CDR3 is 14 residues long. V lost 4 bases, J lost 2 bases, and 9 bases lay in between. Germline V gene data show CDR1 as MGHRA and CDR2 as YSYEKL. The CDR3 nucleotides read TGCGCCAGCAGCCCAAGGATACCTGGAAACACCATATATTTT. This encodes CASSPRIPGNTIYF.

Regarding this clone: Within the sample, other DNA sequences also encode this same CDR3. This chain connects TRBV30 to TRBJ1-5, with a possible D match to TRBD1 (5 bases). CDR1 is GTSNPN, CDR2 SVGIG, per germline (reference sequence). The CDR3 has 13 amino acids. V lost 0 bases, J lost 4 bases, and 7 bases lay in between. The CDR3 region has the DNA TGTGCCTGGAGTGTAGGGGTAAATCAGCCCCAGCATTTT. Translating gives CAWSVGVNQPQHF. Drawing the rest from reference TRBV30 and TRBJ1-5, the complete variable domain is SQTIHQWPATLVQPVGSPLSLECTVEGTSNPNLYWYRQAAGRGLQLLFYSVGIGQISSEVPQNLSASRPQDRQFILSSKKLLLSDSGFYLCAWSVGVNQPQHFGDGTRLSIL.

In this sample, this clone turned up once. V is TRBV20-1 and J is TRBJ2-3; no clear D. Trimming shortened V by 3 bases and J by 0 bases, and 13 bases separated the two germline ends. The CDR3 runs to 15 residues. Germline V lookup: CDR1 DFQATT, CDR2 SNEGSKA (reference sequence). CDR3 sequence: CSASSPRTSTDTQYF. CDR3 DNA: TGCAGTGCTAGTTCCCCCCGTACTAGCACAGATACGCAGTATTTT.

The gene calls are TRBV7-9 and TRBJ2-5; 12 bases fit TRBD1. The CDR3 has 17 residues. Germline lookup yields CDR1 SEHNR and CDR2 FQNEAQ (reference sequence). J lost 4 bases, V lost 8 bases, and 14 bases had no gene match. The CDR3 here is CASSPGQGAGSGETQYF. The CDR3 region has the DNA TGTGCCAGCTCTCCGGGACAGGGGGCCGGGTCGGGAGAGACCCAGTACTTC.

The chain uses TRBV30 and TRBJ1-5; D is unclear. This CDR3 has 14 amino acids. V lost 2 bases and J 2 bases, leaving 10 bases between the germline ends. From germline, CDR1 is GTSNPN and CDR2 SVGIG (reference sequence). This chain's CDR3 is CAWSMGVGNQPQHF. Written as DNA, the CDR3 is TGTGCCTGGAGTATGGGAGTCGGCAATCAGCCCCAGCATTTT. The entire variable domain, with the rest obtained from reference TRBV30 and TRBJ1-5, is as follows: SQTIHQWPATLVQPVGSPLSLECTVEGTSNPNLYWYRQAAGRGLQLLFYSVGIGQISSEVPQNLSASRPQDRQFILSSKKLLLSDSGFYLCAWSMGVGNQPQHFGDGTRLSIL.

CDR3: CASSQGTPGYTF. The CDR3 DNA sequence: TGTGCCAGCAGCCAAGGGACGCCAGGCTACACCTTC. V usage is TRBV3-1 (or the pseudogene TRBV3-2) and J usage is TRBJ1-2, with D uncertain. CDR3 length: 12 residues. Germline assignment: CDR1 LGHDT and CDR2 YNNKEL (reference sequence). Trimming removed 1 base at V and 8 bases at J, with 8 bases between.

The chain is built from TRBV28 and TRBJ1-4; D uncertain. Germline lookup yields CDR1 MDHEN and CDR2 SYDVKM. This CDR3 has 15 residues. The V end lost 5 bases, the J end lost 0 bases, and 10 bases lay between the germline ends. CDR3: CASSGPKATNEKLFF. CDR3 DNA sequence: TGTGCCAGCAGTGGGCCAAAGGCAACTAATGAAAAACTGTTTTTT.

J is TRBJ1-1 and V is TRBV5-6; D unresolved. CDR3 length: 12 amino acids. The germline V gene encodes CDR1 SGHDT and CDR2 YYEEEE. With 0 bases removed from V and 7 bases from J, the gap between germline ends came to 7 bases. The CDR3 DNA sequence: TGTGCCAGCAGCTTGGATCTGGGTGAAGCTTTCTTT. Amino acid sequence: CASSLDLGEAFF.

V is TRBV19 and J is TRBJ1-5; unclear D gene. Per germline, CDR1 LNHDA and CDR2 SQIVND (reference sequence). The CDR3 is made up of 12 amino acids. Trimming shortened V by 9 bases and J by 3 bases, and 9 bases separated the two germline ends. DNA for the CDR3: TGTGCCAGCGGACCGGTCAATCAGCCCCAGCATTTT. Protein: CASGPVNQPQHF.

The gene calls are TRBV9 and TRBJ2-1, with D possibly being TRBD1 (6 bases). Per germline, CDR1 SGDLS and CDR2 YYNGEE. Trimming removed 4 bases at V and 10 bases at J, with 24 bases between. The CDR3 length is 16 residues. CDR3 in DNA: TGTGCCAGCAGCAGCACCCCGACCGAACAGGGTGGCGAGCAGTTCTTC. Translating it yields CASSSTPTEQGGEQFF.

The V and J genes are TRBV30 and TRBJ1-2; D gene ambiguous. CDR1 and CDR2 (germline): GTSNPN, SVGIG (reference sequence). There are 13 residues in the CDR3. Trimming removed 4 bases from V and 11 bases from J, with 20 bases in between. The CDR3 here is CAWTPTLARSYTF. CDR3 DNA sequence: TGTGCCTGGACCCCGACCTTAGCTCGGAGTTACACCTTC.